This record covers a single TCR beta chain. What antigen it recognizes has not been identified. Base qualities were left out, and no much larger clone turns up one base away. In this study, focal radiation therapy paired with CTLA-4 blockade (ipilimumab) was tested in patients who had chemo-refractory metastatic non-small-cell lung cancer. This sample is drawn from a study of radiotherapy plus CTLA-4 blockade in lung cancer (dated by TCRdb to 2017 to 2018). Background for the entire study: Objective responses were observed in more than 15% of enrolled patients, and disease control was achieved in approximately 29%. The paper's findings and limits, for the study overall: TCR clones derived from tumors expanded in peripheral blood after treatment with radiotherapy and ipilimumab. Early dynamic changes in blood T cell clones, together with increased serum interferon-beta after radiation, were reported as the strongest predictors of response.

Libraries came from the immunoSEQ multiplex PCR assay. In its TCRdb copy, this immuneACCESS table keeps in-frame sequences only and misses some clones. Where compared with another copy, unresolved V genes explain less than half of these, and the others have no known cause. This sample lists 47,000 or so clones; about 85% were detected once. The ten largest clones represent roughly 25% of the sample. The TCR originated in a human donor with non-small cell lung cancer whose response to radiotherapy plus ipilimumab could not be evaluated. The material sequenced was peripheral blood, taken from a patient treated with radiotherapy plus ipilimumab.

The nucleotide sequence is TGTGCCAGCACCAAGGCACAGGGCCACTATGGCTACACCTTC. Its protein is CASTKAQGHYGYTF. The sequence joins TRBV9 to TRBJ1-2; TRBD1 is possibly the D segment (6 matching bases). The CDR3, from cysteine to phenylalanine, totals 14 residues. This entry keeps only the CDR3 DNA: 42 bases, framed from base 1. The germline V gene sets CDR1 to SGDLS and CDR2 to YYNGEE. Trimming costs V 6 bases and J 3 bases, and their ends lie 15 bases apart.